The subject of this entry is one T cell receptor beta chain. Followed longitudinally, the Seattle patients had been enrolled during active infection. In the original analysis: For nucleated cells, counts were estimated from reference gene primer amplification. Sequenced by immunoSEQ multiplex PCR; TCRdb stores in-frame clones only, minus some. Clone size and the V and J calls come from that table; the DNA yielded D and trimming. The data show some 180,000 clones, with approximately 80% seen just once and about 6.7% held by the top ten. These data are taken from a study of blood T cell repertoires in COVID-19. This CDR3 spans 13 amino acids. Trimming left V 5 bases short and J 5 bases short, with 12 bases between. Germline V gene lookup returns CDR1 SGHRS and CDR2 YFSETQ.

Sample: peripheral blood. This rearrangement joins TRBV5-1 to TRBJ2-3; the D gene is possibly TRBD2 (6 bases). This clonotype was sampled from a woman in her forties with COVID-19, enrolled during active disease. CDR3 residues: CASSSGVRDTQYF. DNA for the CDR3: TGCGCCAGCAGTTCGGGAGTCCGAGATACGCAGTATTTT. The whole variable domain, remainder taken from reference TRBV5-1 and TRBJ2-3, is KAGVTQTPRYLIKTRGQQVTLSCSPISGHRSVSWYQQTPGQGLQFLFEYFSETQRNKGNFPGRFSGRQFSNSRSEMNVSTLELGDSALYLCASSSGVRDTQYFGPGTRLTVL.